This entry lists 9 T cell receptor beta chains sequenced from one sample in a study of CD8 T cells in Susac syndrome. It was with random hexamers that roughly 0.45 to 1 ug RNA was reverse transcribed. TCRdb re-derived calls from the immunoSEQ multiplex PCR reads in MiXCR, one entry per CDR3 protein. The sample contains roughly 110,000 distinct CDR3 sequences, 85% to 95% of which appear only once. Sequenced sample: CD8+ T cells from PBMCs. The receptors derive from a human donor in good health.

The CDR3 nucleotides read TGCAGCGTGGGGACAGGAGGCAATCAGCCCCAGCATTTT. Encoded protein: CSVGTGGNQPQHF. The chain carries TRBV29-1 and TRBJ1-5, with 8 bases identical to TRBD1. CDR3 length equals 13 residues. The V gene's germline CDR1 is SQVTM and CDR2 ANQGSEA. V was pared by 6 bases and J by 2 bases, with 3 bases of the junction left unmatched.

This chain joins TRBV7-9 and TRBJ2-1; maybe TRBD1 (5 bases). V was trimmed by 1 base and J by 4 bases, leaving 11 bases between them. The CDR3 loop spans 15 amino acids. Germline V gene lookup returns CDR1 SEHNR and CDR2 FQNEAQ (reference sequence). CDR3 in DNA: TGTGCCAGCAGCTTAGTCCAGGGAATGTACAATGAGCAGTTCTTC. This encodes CASSLVQGMYNEQFF.

The rearrangement links TRBV2 to TRBJ2-6, with D uncertain. The CDR3 extends over 16 amino acids. V gave up 0 bases and J gave up 2 bases, with 8 bases separating them. Germline assignment: CDR1 SNHLY and CDR2 FYNNEI. CDR3 region: CASSEADSTGANVLTF. The CDR3 region has the DNA TGTGCCAGCAGTGAAGCCGACTCCACTGGGGCCAACGTCCTGACTTTC.

This chain uses TRBV19 with TRBJ2-7, with D tentatively TRBD2 (5 bases). CDR3 length: 15 residues. Germline CDR1 LNHDA, CDR2 SQIVND (reference sequence). Deletions cut 2 bases from V and 2 bases from J, with 13 bases between. This chain's CDR3 is CASSIQRAVTYEQYF. The CDR3 DNA is TGTGCCAGTAGTATACAGAGAGCGGTAACCTACGAGCAGTACTTC.

The chain is built from TRBV14 and TRBJ2-3; D is uncertain. This CDR3 is 16 amino acids long. Germline CDR1 SGHDN, CDR2 FVKESK. Between the trimmed V and J ends, which lost 0 bases and 2 bases, there was a span of 12 bases. CDR3 in amino acids: CASSQDLSIPTDTQYF. For the CDR3, the DNA is TGTGCCAGCAGCCAAGATTTAAGCATTCCCACAGATACGCAGTATTTT.

The chain recombines TRBV20-1 with TRBJ2-2, with D unresolved. CDR1 is DFQATT and CDR2 is SNEGSKA in the germline V gene (reference sequence). V shed 3 bases and J shed 6 bases, with 8 bases lying between them. There are 12 residues in the CDR3. The CDR3 DNA is TGCAGTGCTAGGGCGTTGGCCGGGGAGCTGTTTTTT. It specifies CSARALAGELFF.

The gene calls are TRBV2 and TRBJ2-7; D gene unclear. This CDR3 has 14 residues. V gave up 4 bases and J gave up 0 bases, with 10 bases separating them. CDR1 and CDR2 from the germline V gene are SNHLY and FYNNEI. CDR3 sequence reads: CASSVVAGSYEQYF. For the CDR3, the DNA is TGTGCCAGCAGTGTAGTGGCAGGCTCCTACGAGCAGTACTTC.

This chain links TRBV6-2 or TRBV6-3 with TRBJ2-1; D gene uncertain. The CDR3 totals 12 residues. V was pared by 8 bases and J by 6 bases, with 11 bases between. Germline assignment: CDR1 MNHEY and CDR2 SVGEGT. For the CDR3, the DNA is TGTGCCAGCGGTCTGGTGAGCAATGAGCAGTTCTTC. This sequence encodes CASGLVSNEQFF.

The V gene is TRBV29-1, the J gene TRBJ1-4, with unresolved D. Germline-derived CDR1 and CDR2 are SQVTM and ANQGSEA. V lost 4 bases, J lost 8 bases, and 11 bases lay in between. This CDR3 spans 12 amino acids. This chain's CDR3 is CSVVYPGEKLFF. The CDR3 DNA is TGCAGCGTTGTATACCCAGGAGAAAAACTGTTTTTT.